Listed below are T cell receptor beta chains from one sample, sequenced in a study of blood T cells in healthy people across ages. TCRdb passed the 5' RACE reads through MiXCR, listing each CDR3 protein once. The sample holds hundreds of thousands of distinct CDR3 sequences, around 26% seen once. The sample was blood. These receptors all stem from a woman older than 75 in good health. CDR3s include the opening cysteine and the closing phenylalanine or tryptophan. The D gene is left open where the match is weak. Clone size, where shown, is once, few, many, or a class for clones that have expanded.

>-|TRBJ2-7|TRBV10-3|-
TGTGCCATCAGTGAAAAAGGGGGAAACTACGAGCAGTACTTC
CAISEKGGNYEQYF
>many|TRBJ1-5|TRBV7-2|-
TGTGCCAGCAGTTTGAGCAGCAATCAGCCCCAGCATTTT
CASSLSSNQPQHF
>-|TRBJ2-3|TRBV15|TRBD2
TGTGCCACCAGCAGGCCGACTAGCGGGACCCCTCGTGGCTTGGGTACGCAGTATTTT
CATSRPTSGTPRGLGTQYF
>few|TRBJ2-3|TRBV24-1|TRBD2
TGTGCCACCAGTAGAACTAGCGGGGGGGTAGCGGATACGCAGTATTTT
CATSRTSGGVADTQYF
>-|TRBJ1-1|TRBV9|TRBD1
TGTGCCAGCAGCATTGGGACAGGGGGAGAAGCTTTCTTT
CASSIGTGGEAFF
>few|TRBJ2-5|TRBV6-2/TRBV6-3|TRBD1
TGTACCAGCAGTCAGGGGGAACGAGAGACCCAGTACTTC
CTSSQGERETQYF
>-|TRBJ1-1|TRBV4-1|-
TGCGCCAGCAGCCCCGGGAGGTTGCAGACTGAAGCTTTCTTT
CASSPGRLQTEAFF
>many|TRBJ1-5|TRBV15|TRBD1
TGTGCCACCAGCAGAGCAGGGGGCTGGCAGCCCCAGCATTTT
CATSRAGGWQPQHF
>few|TRBJ1-2|TRBV20-1|TRBD1
TGCAGTGCCAAACAGGGGACGGGCGACTATGGCTACACCTTC
CSAKQGTGDYGYTF
>-|TRBJ1-2|TRBV5-6|-
TGTGCCAGCAGCTGGGAGAGGAACAACTATGGCTACACCTTC
CASSWERNNYGYTF
>many|TRBJ1-2|TRBV7-2|-
TGTGCCAGCAGCTTAATCGAGGGTGGCTACACCTTC
CASSLIEGGYTF
>many|TRBJ2-7|TRBV11-1|-
TGTGCCAGCAGCTTGTTGTCCGGAGCCTACGAGCAGTACTTC
CASSLLSGAYEQYF
>few|TRBJ1-1|TRBV3-1|TRBD1
TGTGCCAGCAGCTCTGACTTCGACAGGGCCACTGAAGCTTTCTTT
CASSSDFDRATEAFF
>many|TRBJ2-7|TRBV2|TRBD1
TGTGCCAGCAGTAATACAGGGGTCGAGCAGTACTTC
CASSNTGVEQYF
>-|TRBJ1-1|TRBV6-1|-
TGTGCCAGCAGTGAAGTCAGCGGGTCGAAGAAGACTGAAGCTTTCTTT
CASSEVSGSKKTEAFF
>-|TRBJ1-1|TRBV10-3|-
TGTGCCATCAGTGAAATTATCCCTTTCGGTCTGAGAAGCGAGACTTTCTTT
CAISEIIPFGLRSETFF
>-|TRBJ1-2|TRBV3-1|-
TGTGCCAGCAGCCAAGAAGGGCCGACCTGGGGTGGCTACACCTTC
CASSQEGPTWGGYTF
>many|TRBJ2-3|TRBV7-2|TRBD1
TGTGCCAGCAGCTTATGGGGACAGGGGACAGATACGCAGTATTTT
CASSLWGQGTDTQYF
>many|TRBJ2-3|TRBV4-2|-
TGTGCCAGCAGCCAAGTGGTAACAGACACAGATACGCAGTATTTT
CASSQVVTDTDTQYF
>many|TRBJ2-3|TRBV21-1|-
TGTGCCAGCAGCTCCCGGACAGGGTCCTCCACAGATACGCAGTATTTT
CASSSRTGSSTDTQYF
>few|TRBJ2-1|TRBV7-9|-
TGTGCCAGCAGCTTAGTGCAGGGGTTAAAGTTCTTC
CASSLVQGLKFF
>many|TRBJ1-5|TRBV28|-
TGTGCCAGCAGTACAGGGCTGAGGAGTCAGCCCCAGCATTTT
CASSTGLRSQPQHF
>few|TRBJ2-3|TRBV20-1|TRBD2
TGCAGTGCTAGTAGGTCTAGCGGGCCCCCAGATACGCAGTATTTT
CSASRSSGPPDTQYF
>many|TRBJ2-5|TRBV15|-
TGTGCCACCAGCAGAGATCGGATCAGTGTTGAGACCCAGTACTTC
CATSRDRISVETQYF
>-|TRBJ1-4|TRBV10-3|-
TGTGCCATCAGTGATGAGCAGGGGTACAAACTGTTTTTT
CAISDEQGYKLFF
>few|TRBJ2-5|TRBV5-4|-
TGTGCCAGCAACTTTCCTGCTCAAGAGACCCAGTACTTC
CASNFPAQETQYF
>many|TRBJ1-5|TRBV7-9|-
TGTGCCAGCAGCTTAGGACGTCTGGAGGGTCAGCCCCAGCATTTT
CASSLGRLEGQPQHF
>many|TRBJ2-1|TRBV4-3|-
TGCGCCAGCAGCCAAGAGGCAGCGGCCTACAATGAGCAGTTCTTC
CASSQEAAAYNEQFF
>many|TRBJ1-4|TRBV5-1|-
TGCGCCAGCAGCAACCGGGACACCCTTGCAACTAATGAAAAACTGTTTTTT
CASSNRDTLATNEKLFF
>many|TRBJ2-1|TRBV5-5|TRBD2
TGTGCCAGCAGCCGGACCTTGACTAGCGGGGACTACAATGAGCAGTTCTTC
CASSRTLTSGDYNEQFF
>many|TRBJ2-7|TRBV6-2/TRBV6-3|-
TGTGCCAGCAGTTACCGGATCTACGAGCAGTACTTC
CASSYRIYEQYF
>-|TRBJ2-5|TRBV7-2|-
TGTGCCAGCAGCTTCAGGGGGGCCTGGGAGACCCAGTACTTC
CASSFRGAWETQYF
>many|TRBJ2-4|TRBV6-2/TRBV6-3|-
TGTGCCAGCAGTCAGGGGGGACAGACGATAGCCAAAAACATTCAGTACTTC
CASSQGGQTIAKNIQYF
>-|TRBJ2-1|TRBV19|-
TGTGCCAGTAGTATAGCTTTTGCGGCCAGCAACAATGAGCAGTTCTTC
CASSIAFAASNNEQFF
>many|TRBJ2-3|TRBV7-2|-
TGTGCCAGCAGCTTAGATTTACGAGATACGCAGTATTTT
CASSLDLRDTQYF
>once|TRBJ1-5|TRBV10-1|-
TGCGCCAGCAGCTCAGGGGATAGCAATCGGCCCCAGCATTTT
CASSSGDSNRPQHF
>many|TRBJ2-1|TRBV25-1|-
TGTGCCAGCATGGGTTATAACAATGAGCAGTTCTTC
CASMGYNNEQFF
>-|TRBJ2-5|TRBV5-1|-
TGCGCCAGCAGCCCGCGTGGGGTCAGGTCGGAGACCCAGTACTTC
CASSPRGVRSETQYF
>-|TRBJ2-5|TRBV12-3/TRBV12-4|-
TGTGCCAGCAGTTTAGGACTAGAGGGGACCCAGTACTTC
CASSLGLEGTQYF
>many|TRBJ2-5|TRBV25-1|-
TGTGCCAGCAGTGGGTCAGGGATTCAAGAGACCCAGTACTTC
CASSGSGIQETQYF
>many|TRBJ2-7|TRBV20-1|TRBD1
TGCAGTGCTACACACCCGGGACAGGGGGCTGGAGAGCAGTACTTC
CSATHPGQGAGEQYF
>-|TRBJ1-2|TRBV6-5|TRBD1
TGTGCCAGCAGTTACACGACAGGGGGGTATGCTAACTATGGCTACACCTTC
CASSYTTGGYANYGYTF